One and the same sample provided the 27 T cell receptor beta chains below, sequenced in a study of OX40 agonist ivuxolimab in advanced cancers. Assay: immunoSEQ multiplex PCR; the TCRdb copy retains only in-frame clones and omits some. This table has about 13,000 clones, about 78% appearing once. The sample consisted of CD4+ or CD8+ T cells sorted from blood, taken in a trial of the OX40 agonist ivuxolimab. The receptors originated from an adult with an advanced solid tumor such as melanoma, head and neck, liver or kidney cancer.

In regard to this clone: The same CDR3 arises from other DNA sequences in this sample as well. The CDR3 nucleotides read TGTGCCAGCAGCTTGGCAGCGGGAGGTTACGAGCAGTACTTC. This sequence encodes CASSLAAGGYEQYF. The chain uses TRBV7-7 and TRBJ2-7; 9 bases map to TRBD2. Germline V gene sequence: CDR1 SSHAT, CDR2 FNYEAQ (reference sequence). The ends lost 3 bases at V and 4 bases at J; junction bases unmatched: 4. The CDR3 is 14 amino acids.

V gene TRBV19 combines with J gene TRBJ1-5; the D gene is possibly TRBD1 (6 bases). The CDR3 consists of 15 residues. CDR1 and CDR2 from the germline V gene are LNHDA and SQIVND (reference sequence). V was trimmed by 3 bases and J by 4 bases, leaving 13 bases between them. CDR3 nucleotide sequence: TGTGCCAGTAGTATCATAGGGGGGCCTAATCAGCCCCAGCATTTT. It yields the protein CASSIIGGPNQPQHF.

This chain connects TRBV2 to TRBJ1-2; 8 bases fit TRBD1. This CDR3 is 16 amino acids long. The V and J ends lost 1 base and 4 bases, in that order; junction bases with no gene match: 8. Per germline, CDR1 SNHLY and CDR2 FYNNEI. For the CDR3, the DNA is TGTGCCAGCAGTGAAGTGCTTCGGGACAGGTCCTATGGCTACACCTTC. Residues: CASSEVLRDRSYGYTF. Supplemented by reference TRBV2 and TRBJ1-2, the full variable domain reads EPEVTQTPSHQVTQMGQEVILRCVPISNHLYFYWYRQILGQKVEFLVSFYNNEISEKSEIFDDQFSVERPDGSNFTLKIRSTKLEDSAMYFCASSEVLRDRSYGYTFGSGTRLTVV.

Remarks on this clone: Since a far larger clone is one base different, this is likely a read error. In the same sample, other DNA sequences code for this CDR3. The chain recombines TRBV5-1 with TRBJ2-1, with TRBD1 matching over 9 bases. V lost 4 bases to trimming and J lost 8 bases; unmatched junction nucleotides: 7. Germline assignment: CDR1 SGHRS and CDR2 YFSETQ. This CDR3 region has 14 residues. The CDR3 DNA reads TGCGCCAGCAGCGGGGACAGGGCGGTGTATGAGCAGTTCTTC. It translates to CASSGDRAVYEQFF. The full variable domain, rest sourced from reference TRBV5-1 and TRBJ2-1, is KAGVTQTPRYLIKTRGQQVTLSCSPISGHRSVSWYQQTPGQGLQFLFEYFSETQRNKGNFPGRFSGRQFSNSRSEMNVSTLELGDSALYLCASSGDRAVYEQFFGPGTRLTVL.

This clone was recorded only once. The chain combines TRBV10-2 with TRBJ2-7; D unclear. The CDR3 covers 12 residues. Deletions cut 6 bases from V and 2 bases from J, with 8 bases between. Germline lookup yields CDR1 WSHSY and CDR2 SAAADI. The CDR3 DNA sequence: TGCGCCAGCAGAGCTTCAGCCTACGAGCAGTACTTC. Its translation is CASRASAYEQYF.

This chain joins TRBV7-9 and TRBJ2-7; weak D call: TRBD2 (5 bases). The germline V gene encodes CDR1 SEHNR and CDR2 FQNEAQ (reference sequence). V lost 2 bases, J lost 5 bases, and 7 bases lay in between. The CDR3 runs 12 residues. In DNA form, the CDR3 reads TGTGCCAGCAGCTTATACGGGGACGAGCAGTACTTC. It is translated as CASSLYGDEQYF.

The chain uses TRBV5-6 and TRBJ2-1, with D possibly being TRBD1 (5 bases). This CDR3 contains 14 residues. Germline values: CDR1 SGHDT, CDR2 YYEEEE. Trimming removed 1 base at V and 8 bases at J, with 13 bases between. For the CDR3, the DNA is TGTGCCAGCAGCTTGAAACAGGCAAAGGATGAGCAGTTCTTC. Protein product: CASSLKQAKDEQFF.

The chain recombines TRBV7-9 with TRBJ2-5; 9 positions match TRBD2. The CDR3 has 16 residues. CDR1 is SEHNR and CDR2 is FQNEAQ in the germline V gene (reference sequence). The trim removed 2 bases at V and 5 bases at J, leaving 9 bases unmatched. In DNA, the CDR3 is TGTGCCAGCAGCTTATTGGCGGGAGGGCCGGGGGAGACCCAGTACTTC. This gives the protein CASSLLAGGPGETQYF. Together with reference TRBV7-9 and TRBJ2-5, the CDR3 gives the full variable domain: DTGVSQNPRHKITKRGQNVTFRCDPISEHNRLYWYRQTLGQGPEFLTYFQNEAQLEKSRLLSDRFSAERPKGSFSTLEIQRTEQGDSAMYLCASSLLAGGPGETQYFGPGTRLLVL.

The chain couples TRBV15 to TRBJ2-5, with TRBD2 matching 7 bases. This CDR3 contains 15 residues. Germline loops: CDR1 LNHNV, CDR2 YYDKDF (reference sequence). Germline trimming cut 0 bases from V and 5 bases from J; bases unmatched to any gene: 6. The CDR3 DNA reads TGTGCCACCAGCAGAGAGGGGGGAGGGTTTGAGACCCAGTACTTC. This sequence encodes CATSREGGGFETQYF.

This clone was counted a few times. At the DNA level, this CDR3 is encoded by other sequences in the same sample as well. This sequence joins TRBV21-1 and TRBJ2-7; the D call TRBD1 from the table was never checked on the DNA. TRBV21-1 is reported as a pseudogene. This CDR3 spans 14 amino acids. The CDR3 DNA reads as TGTGCCAGCAGCAAAGGCCATCCAGGTCCTCAGCAGTACTTC. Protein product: CASSKGHPGPQQYF.

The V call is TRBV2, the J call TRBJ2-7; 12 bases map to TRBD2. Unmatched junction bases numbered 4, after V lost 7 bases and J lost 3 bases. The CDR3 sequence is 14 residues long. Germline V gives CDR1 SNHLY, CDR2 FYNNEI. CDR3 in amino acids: CASTLAGGNYEQYF. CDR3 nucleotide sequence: TGTGCCAGCACTCTAGCGGGAGGGAACTACGAGCAGTACTTC. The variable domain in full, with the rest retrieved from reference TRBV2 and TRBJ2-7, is EPEVTQTPSHQVTQMGQEVILRCVPISNHLYFYWYRQILGQKVEFLVSFYNNEISEKSEIFDDQFSVERPDGSNFTLKIRSTKLEDSAMYFCASTLAGGNYEQYFGPGTRLTVT.

CDR3 region: CASSPSASAGDNEQFF. The CDR3, as DNA: TGCGCCAGCAGCCCCAGTGCGTCAGCGGGCGACAATGAGCAGTTCTTC. The V and J genes are TRBV5-1 and TRBJ2-1, with D maybe TRBD2 (6 bases). Germline loops: CDR1 SGHRS, CDR2 YFSETQ. The CDR3 consists of 16 residues. V was pared by 4 bases and J by 5 bases, with 19 bases between.

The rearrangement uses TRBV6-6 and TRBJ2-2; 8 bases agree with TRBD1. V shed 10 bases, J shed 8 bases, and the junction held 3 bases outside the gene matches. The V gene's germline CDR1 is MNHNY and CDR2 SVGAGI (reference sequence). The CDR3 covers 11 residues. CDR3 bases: TGTGCCACCAGGGGGCTAGGGGAGCTGTTTTTT. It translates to CATRGLGELFF.

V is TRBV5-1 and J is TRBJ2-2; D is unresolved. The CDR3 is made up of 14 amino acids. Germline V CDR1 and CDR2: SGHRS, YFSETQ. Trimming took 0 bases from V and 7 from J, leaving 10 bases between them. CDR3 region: CASSLDRFNGELFF. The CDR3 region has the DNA TGCGCCAGCAGCTTGGACCGCTTTAACGGGGAGCTGTTTTTT.

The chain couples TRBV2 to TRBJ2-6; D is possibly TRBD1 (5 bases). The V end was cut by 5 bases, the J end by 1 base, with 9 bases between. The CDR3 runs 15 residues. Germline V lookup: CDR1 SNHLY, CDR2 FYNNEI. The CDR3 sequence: CASSPRQSGANVLTF. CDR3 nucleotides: TGTGCCAGCAGTCCTCGACAGTCTGGGGCCAACGTCCTGACTTTC.

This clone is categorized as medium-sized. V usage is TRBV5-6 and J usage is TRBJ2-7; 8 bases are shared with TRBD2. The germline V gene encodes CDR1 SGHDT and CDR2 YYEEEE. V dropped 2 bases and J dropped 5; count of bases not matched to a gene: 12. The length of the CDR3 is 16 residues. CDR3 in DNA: TGTGCCAGCAGCTTCTCACCCGGGGGGGAGAAGCACGAGCAGTACTTC. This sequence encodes CASSFSPGGEKHEQYF.

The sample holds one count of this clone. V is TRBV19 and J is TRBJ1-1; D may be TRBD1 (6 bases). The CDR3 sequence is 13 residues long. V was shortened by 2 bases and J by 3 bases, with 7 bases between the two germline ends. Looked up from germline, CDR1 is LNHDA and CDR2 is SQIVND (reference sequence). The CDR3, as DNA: TGTGCCAGTAGTATAAACAGGGACACTGAAGCTTTCTTT. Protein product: CASSINRDTEAFF.

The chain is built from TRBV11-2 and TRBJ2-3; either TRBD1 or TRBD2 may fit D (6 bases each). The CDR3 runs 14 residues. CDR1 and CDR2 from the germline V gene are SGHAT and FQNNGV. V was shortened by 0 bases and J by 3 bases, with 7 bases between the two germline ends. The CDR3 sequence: CASSLEGGTDTQYF. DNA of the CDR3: TGTGCCAGCAGCTTAGAAGGGGGGACAGATACGCAGTATTTT. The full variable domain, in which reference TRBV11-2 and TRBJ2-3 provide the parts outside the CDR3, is EAGVAQSPRYKIIEKRQSVAFWCNPISGHATLYWYQQILGQGPKLLIQFQNNGVVDDSQLPKDRFSAERLKGVDSTLKIQPAKLEDSAVYLCASSLEGGTDTQYFGPGTRLTVL.

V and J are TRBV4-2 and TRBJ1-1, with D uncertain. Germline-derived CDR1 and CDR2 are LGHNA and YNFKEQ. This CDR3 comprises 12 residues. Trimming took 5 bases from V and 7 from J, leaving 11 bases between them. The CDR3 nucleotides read TGTGCCAGCAGCTTACTGGCAAATGAAGCTTTCTTT. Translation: CASSLLANEAFF.

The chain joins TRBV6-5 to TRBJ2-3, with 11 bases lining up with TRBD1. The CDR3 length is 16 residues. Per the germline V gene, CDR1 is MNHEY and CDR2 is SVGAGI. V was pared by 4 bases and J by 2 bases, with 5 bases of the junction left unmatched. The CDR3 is CASSWDRGTPTDTQYF. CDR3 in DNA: TGTGCCAGCAGTTGGGACAGGGGGACCCCCACAGATACGCAGTATTTT.

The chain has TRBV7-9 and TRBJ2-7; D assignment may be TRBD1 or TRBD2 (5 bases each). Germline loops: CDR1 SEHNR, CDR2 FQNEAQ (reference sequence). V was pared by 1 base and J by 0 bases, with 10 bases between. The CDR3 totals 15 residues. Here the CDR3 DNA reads TGTGCCAGCAGCTTAGGGGGACGGGGCTCCTACGAGCAGTACTTC. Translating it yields CASSLGGRGSYEQYF.

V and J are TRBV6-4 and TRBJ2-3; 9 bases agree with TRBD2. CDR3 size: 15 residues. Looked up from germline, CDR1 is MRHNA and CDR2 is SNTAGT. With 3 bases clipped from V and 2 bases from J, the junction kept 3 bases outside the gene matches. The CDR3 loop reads CASSEIAGATDTQYF. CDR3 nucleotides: TGTGCCAGCAGTGAAATAGCGGGAGCCACAGATACGCAGTATTTT.

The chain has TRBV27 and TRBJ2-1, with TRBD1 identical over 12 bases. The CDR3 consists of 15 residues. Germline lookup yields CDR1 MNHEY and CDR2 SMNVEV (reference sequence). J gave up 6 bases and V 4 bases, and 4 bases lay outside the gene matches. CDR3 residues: CASSSGTGGTNEQFF. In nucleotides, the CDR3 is TGTGCCAGCAGTTCCGGGACAGGGGGCACCAATGAGCAGTTCTTC.

CDR3 in DNA: TGTGCCAGCAGCTCTTTCGGGAGTGGTGCAGATACGCAGTATTTT. It translates to CASSSFGSGADTQYF. The V and J genes are TRBV11-2 and TRBJ2-3; D is possibly TRBD2 (6 bases). CDR3 length equals 15 residues. The germline V and J ends were trimmed by 4 bases and 4 bases, with 15 bases remaining between them. Germline-derived CDR1 and CDR2 are SGHAT and FQNNGV. Full variable domain (rest looked up from reference TRBV11-2 and TRBJ2-3): EAGVAQSPRYKIIEKRQSVAFWCNPISGHATLYWYQQILGQGPKLLIQFQNNGVVDDSQLPKDRFSAERLKGVDSTLKIQPAKLEDSAVYLCASSSFGSGADTQYFGPGTRLTVL.

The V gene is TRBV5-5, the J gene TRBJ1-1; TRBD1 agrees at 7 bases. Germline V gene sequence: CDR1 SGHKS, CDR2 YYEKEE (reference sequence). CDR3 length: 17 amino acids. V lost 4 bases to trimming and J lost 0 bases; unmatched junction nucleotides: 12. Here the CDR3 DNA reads TGTGCCAGCAGCCCGCCGACAGGGCAGAACTTGAACACTGAAGCTTTCTTT. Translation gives CASSPPTGQNLNTEAFF.

This CDR3 is CSVELDGRLPYNEQFF. In nucleotides, the CDR3 is TGCAGCGTTGAGCTCGATGGCAGGCTTCCCTACAATGAGCAGTTCTTC. The chain recombines TRBV29-1 with TRBJ2-1; no clear D gene. V dropped 3 bases and J dropped 2 bases, with 17 bases sitting between them. CDR1 and CDR2 from the germline V gene are SQVTM and ANQGSEA. The CDR3 length is 16 residues.

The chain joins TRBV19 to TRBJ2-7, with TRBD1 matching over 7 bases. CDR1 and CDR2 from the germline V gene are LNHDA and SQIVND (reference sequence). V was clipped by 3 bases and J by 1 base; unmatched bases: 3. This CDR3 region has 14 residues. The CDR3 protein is CASSIGTASYEQYF. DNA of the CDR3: TGTGCCAGTAGTATTGGGACAGCGTCCTACGAGCAGTACTTC.